In its sample, the clone carrying this T cell receptor (beta chain) was seen a few times. The antigen remains undetermined. The PCR contained 60 Vbeta and 13 Jbeta primers. TCRdb keeps only in-frame clones here, not all; method: immunoSEQ multiplex PCR. Of about 190,000 clones listed, less than 85% were seen once; the top ten hold under 5%. This sample is part of a study of cytomegalovirus exposure and HLA in healthy donors. Study findings and constraints: A later analysis found that most CMV-associated TCR beta chains appeared HLA-restricted.

The CDR3 runs 14 residues. Germline CDR1 and CDR2: SNHLY and FYNNEI. The trim removed 6 bases at V and 5 bases at J, leaving 6 bases unmatched. This chain links TRBV2 with TRBJ1-2, with TRBD1 matching 10 bases. The sample taken for sequencing was PBMCs. This clonotype was sampled from a man aged 25-40 years in good health and CMV-seropositive. The DNA for the CDR3 is TGTGCCAGCAGGGGGTCGGGACAGGGGTATGGCTACACCTTC. Protein product: CASRGSGQGYGYTF.